Below are 28 T cell receptor beta chains sequenced from a single sample in a study of T-cell memory formation after mild COVID-19. TCRdb itself ran the 5' RACE reads through MiXCR, one entry per CDR3 protein. This table has a few hundred thousand distinct CDR3 sequences, around 20% appearing once. The specimen sequenced was PBMCs or a T cell subset sorted from them (not recorded which). The receptor source for this set is an adult woman who had mild COVID-19 (a few samples of this study predate the infection). Cell type and time point are not known.

This clonotype was detected only a few times. V usage is TRBV5-6 and J usage is TRBJ1-5; D is perhaps TRBD1 (6 bases). Looked up from germline, CDR1 is SGHDT and CDR2 is YYEEEE. The CDR3 is 15 residues long. V shed 4 bases and J shed 11 bases, with 22 bases lying between them. CDR3 region: CASSLRGHSEMAQHF. The CDR3 nucleotides are TGTGCCAGCAGCCTGCGGGGACACAGCGAGATGGCCCAGCATTTT.

The chain has TRBV18 and TRBJ2-1; D remains ambiguous. CDR1 KGHSH and CDR2 LQKENI come from the germline V gene. This CDR3 is built from 13 residues. The V gene lost 2 bases and the J gene lost 6 bases, with 8 bases spanning the gap. The CDR3 DNA sequence: TGTGCCAGCTCACCAGTCGGACCCAATGAGCAGTTCTTC. Protein product: CASSPVGPNEQFF.

This clonotype was seen many times. The V gene is TRBV7-2, the J gene TRBJ2-5; tentative D call: TRBD1 (5 bases). This CDR3 spans 14 amino acids. Germline V gene data show CDR1 as SGHTA and CDR2 as FQGNSA. V was cut by 3 bases and J by 2 bases, with 10 bases left in between. CDR3 sequence reads: CASSLNAGQETQYF. CDR3 nucleotides: TGTGCCAGCAGCTTGAATGCAGGGCAAGAGACCCAGTACTTC.

This chain uses TRBV29-1 with TRBJ2-1, with a possible D match to TRBD2 (6 bases). This CDR3 has 13 amino acids. V lost 4 bases to trimming and J lost 5 bases, with 12 bases between them. CDR1 and CDR2 from the germline V gene are SQVTM and ANQGSEA. The CDR3 bases are TGCAGCGTTGGGATAGCGGCGGACAATGAGCAGTTCTTC. Encoded protein: CSVGIAADNEQFF.

The V and J genes are TRBV11-2 and TRBJ1-6; 10 bases match TRBD1. Germline V gene sequence: CDR1 SGHAT, CDR2 FQNNGV. V trimming: 5 bases; J trimming: 10 bases; junction bases outside the gene matches: 8. The CDR3 contains 15 residues. CDR3 in amino acids: CASSIRDRGHSPLHF. The CDR3 nucleotides read TGTGCCAGCAGCATCCGGGACAGGGGACACTCACCCCTCCACTTT.

The chain is built from TRBV24-1 and TRBJ2-7; 9 bases fit TRBD1. The CDR3 runs to 13 residues. Germline V lookup: CDR1 KGHDR, CDR2 SFDVKD. V shed 7 bases, J shed 3 bases, and the junction held 3 bases outside the gene matches. The CDR3 nucleotides read TGTGCCACCAGCCGGACAGGGGACTACGAGCAGTACTTC. Its protein is CATSRTGDYEQYF.

The CDR3: CASSLVQGVEPGELFF. CDR3 DNA sequence: TGTGCCAGCAGCTTAGTGCAGGGCGTTGAGCCCGGGGAGCTGTTTTTT. The rearrangement joins TRBV11-2 to TRBJ2-2, with a possible D match to TRBD1 (5 bases). Trimming took 1 base from V and 6 from J, leaving 15 bases between them. This CDR3 is built from 16 residues. CDR1 and CDR2 (germline): SGHAT, FQNNGV.

The V gene is TRBV4-1, the J gene TRBJ2-1; 15 nucleotides agree with TRBD2. The CDR3 is made up of 15 amino acids. Germline values: CDR1 MGHRA, CDR2 YSYEKL. The V and J ends lost 3 bases and 10 bases, in that order; junction bases with no gene match: 4. The CDR3 nucleotides read TGCGCCAGCAGCCACGGACTAGCGGGAGGGCCGGAGCAGTTCTTC. It specifies CASSHGLAGGPEQFF.

This rearrangement joins TRBV5-4 to TRBJ1-1; TRBD1 matches at 7 bases. V lost 0 bases, J lost 4 bases, and 12 bases stayed unmatched. The CDR3 totals 17 residues. CDR1 SGHNT and CDR2 YYREEE come from the germline V gene (reference sequence). The CDR3 here is CASSLVTGTIPSTEAFF. CDR3 in DNA: TGTGCCAGCAGCTTGGTGACAGGGACGATACCCAGCACTGAAGCTTTCTTT.

This clonotype was seen more than once but under ten times. V usage is TRBV18 and J usage is TRBJ2-1; 9 bases map to TRBD1. The ends lost 5 bases at V and 4 bases at J; junction bases unmatched: 3. The CDR3 has 14 amino acids. Looked up from germline, CDR1 is KGHSH and CDR2 is LQKENI. The CDR3 region is CASSTGGQYNEQFF. The CDR3 region has the DNA TGTGCCAGCTCAACAGGGGGCCAGTACAATGAGCAGTTCTTC.

The rearrangement uses TRBV15 and TRBJ1-2, with D possibly TRBD1 on 6 matching bases. Trimming took off 0 bases at V and 2 bases at J, with 19 bases between the two ends. This CDR3 is 18 amino acids long. Germline lookup yields CDR1 LNHNV and CDR2 YYDKDF (reference sequence). The CDR3 loop reads CATSREGGASSLNYGYTF. CDR3 bases: TGTGCCACCAGCAGAGAGGGGGGGGCGTCCTCCCTCAACTATGGCTACACCTTC. The full variable domain, with the rest looked up from reference TRBV15 and TRBJ1-2, is DAMVIQNPRYQVTQFGKPVTLSCSQTLNHNVMYWYQQKSSQAPKLLFHYYDKDFNNEADTPDNFQSRRPNTSFCFLDIRSPGLGDTAMYLCATSREGGASSLNYGYTFGSGTRLTVV.

The chain joins TRBV29-1 to TRBJ1-2; weak D call: TRBD1 (5 bases). Trimming shortened V by 5 bases and J by 4 bases, and 11 bases separated the two germline ends. The CDR3 loop spans 12 amino acids. Germline loops: CDR1 SQVTM, CDR2 ANQGSEA. The CDR3: CSVYTGAYGYTF. The DNA of the CDR3 is TGCAGCGTTTACACAGGAGCCTATGGCTACACCTTC.

This clonotype has ten or more counts. J is TRBJ2-5 and V is TRBV7-3; 9 positions match TRBD2. The germline gives CDR1 SGHTA, CDR2 FQGTGA. There are 14 residues in the CDR3. Trimming removed 5 bases from V and 5 bases from J; junction bases left unmatched: 6. The CDR3 here is CASSQAGGVETQYF. CDR3 sequence (DNA): TGTGCCAGCAGCCAAGCGGGGGGTGTGGAGACCCAGTACTTC.

The chain employs TRBV25-1 and TRBJ2-7; D not certain. The germline V gene encodes CDR1 MGHDK and CDR2 SYGVNS. The CDR3 is made up of 15 amino acids. The V and J ends lost 3 bases and 3 bases respectively, with 15 bases between them. The CDR3 coding sequence is TGTGCCAGCAGTGAGGCTACGGGCCGACACTACGAGCAGTACTTC. Translating gives CASSEATGRHYEQYF.

The chain carries TRBV12-3 or TRBV12-4 and TRBJ2-7; D uncertain. The V end lost 6 bases, the J end lost 3 bases, and 9 bases lay between the germline ends. The CDR3 spans 12 residues. The CDR3 here is CASSLGIYEQYF. As DNA, the CDR3 is TGTGCCAGCAGCCTGGGCATCTACGAGCAGTACTTC.

This clonotype was seen a handful of times. The V gene is TRBV12-3 or TRBV12-4, the J gene TRBJ2-5; 10 bases match TRBD1. V shed 6 bases, J shed 6 bases, and the junction held 7 bases outside the gene matches. This CDR3 is built from 14 residues. This CDR3 is CASSRGQGTKTQYF. The DNA of the CDR3 is TGTGCCAGCAGCCGGGGACAGGGGACGAAGACCCAGTACTTC.

This clonotype was counted once. This chain connects TRBV30 to TRBJ1-4; D not certain. Germline V lookup: CDR1 GTSNPN, CDR2 SVGIG (reference sequence). This CDR3 region has 11 residues. V lost 1 base to trimming and J lost 8 bases, with 5 bases between them. The CDR3 sequence: CAWSDREKLFF. In DNA, the CDR3 is TGTGCCTGGAGTGACCGGGAAAAACTGTTTTTT.

V and J are TRBV5-1 and TRBJ1-2, with D possibly being TRBD1 (6 bases). The ends were cut back, 6 bases at V and 1 base at J, with 16 bases in the middle. The CDR3 loop spans 15 amino acids. The germline V gene has CDR1 SGHRS and CDR2 YFSETQ. This CDR3 reads CASTVGGLINYGYTF. Written as DNA, the CDR3 is TGCGCCAGCACCGTAGGGGGGTTGATTAACTATGGCTACACCTTC.

This clonotype has more than one count but fewer than ten. This sequence joins TRBV3-1 and TRBJ2-3, with D perhaps TRBD1 or TRBD2 (5 bases each). The CDR3 totals 14 residues. Trimming cost V 6 bases and J 2 bases, with 12 bases left between them. Per the germline V gene, CDR1 is LGHDT and CDR2 is YNNKEL (reference sequence). CDR3 residues: CASRSTADTDTQYF. The CDR3 DNA reads as TGTGCCAGCAGATCGACAGCGGACACAGATACGCAGTATTTT.

There are many counts of this clonotype. This rearrangement joins TRBV29-1 to TRBJ1-1; no clear D. Trimming removed 4 bases from V and 6 bases from J, with 15 bases in between. Germline values: CDR1 SQVTM, CDR2 ANQGSEA. CDR3 size: 13 residues. The CDR3 is CSVVGFSGAEAFF. For the CDR3, the DNA is TGCAGCGTTGTGGGCTTCTCGGGCGCTGAAGCTTTCTTT.

This clonotype was seen only a few times. The chain joins TRBV7-2 to TRBJ2-7; 10 nucleotides align to TRBD2. Losses at the gene ends were 5 bases for V and 3 bases for J; bases not matched to a gene: 7. Per the germline V gene, CDR1 is SGHTA and CDR2 is FQGNSA. This CDR3 is built from 15 residues. The CDR3 spells CASSTRTSGVYEQYF. The CDR3 bases are TGTGCCAGCAGCACCCGGACTAGCGGAGTCTACGAGCAGTACTTC. The full variable domain, rest sourced from reference TRBV7-2 and TRBJ2-7, is GAGVSQSPSNKVTEKGKDVELRCDPISGHTALYWYRQSLGQGLEFLIYFQGNSAPDKSGLPSDRFSAERTGGSVSTLTIQRTQQEDSAVYLCASSTRTSGVYEQYFGPGTRLTVT.

This chain uses TRBV4-1 with TRBJ1-1, with D hard to call. V gave up 6 bases and J gave up 1 base, with 15 bases separating them. Germline CDR1 is MGHRA and CDR2 is YSYEKL. The length of the CDR3 is 15 residues. Here the CDR3 DNA reads TGCGCCAGCAGGACGAAGGTGTCGTCGAACACTGAAGCTTTCTTT. Translation gives CASRTKVSSNTEAFF.

Many counts were recorded for this clonotype. The chain joins TRBV5-8 to TRBJ1-6, with D perhaps matching TRBD1 (5 bases). Germline V gene lookup returns CDR1 SGHTS and CDR2 YDEGEE. The CDR3 contains 16 residues. V shed 4 bases and J shed 8 bases, with 19 bases lying between them. CDR3 DNA sequence: TGTGCCAGCAGCGACAGTAATATTTCCCCCGATTCACCCCTCCACTTT. This codes for CASSDSNISPDSPLHF.

V usage is TRBV12-3 or TRBV12-4 and J usage is TRBJ1-1; D remains ambiguous. This CDR3 spans 15 amino acids. The ends were cut back, 7 bases at V and 0 bases at J, with 15 bases in the middle. CDR3: CASNVIAGLNTEAFF. In DNA, the CDR3 is TGTGCCAGCAACGTTATTGCAGGCCTGAACACTGAAGCTTTCTTT.

The chain couples TRBV9 to TRBJ2-3; TRBD2 agrees at 10 bases. The V gene's germline CDR1 is SGDLS and CDR2 YYNGEE. V lost 8 bases to trimming and J lost 3 bases; unmatched junction nucleotides: 18. The CDR3 is 18 residues long. In DNA form, the CDR3 reads TGTGCCAGACGCCGCCCGGCTAGCGGGGGTGTATTGACAGATACGCAGTATTTT. Protein sequence: CARRRPASGGVLTDTQYF. The variable domain in full, completed from reference TRBV9 and TRBJ2-3, reads DSGVTQTPKHLITATGQRVTLRCSPRSGDLSVYWYQQSLDQGLQFLIQYYNGEERAKGNILERFSAQQFPDLHSELNLSSLELGDSALYFCARRRPASGGVLTDTQYFGPGTRLTVL.

This clonotype was picked up a small number of times. The DNA is omitted, as the CDR3 cannot be located on it reliably, and the CDR3 follows TCRdb's listing. The chain carries TRBV6-5 and TRBJ1-6. The CDR3 totals 16 residues, both ends included. Germline V gives CDR1 MNHEY, CDR2 SVGAGI. The CDR3 here is CASSTSVGSYNSPLHF.

This clonotype was observed many times. This chain links TRBV7-2 with TRBJ2-1, with D hard to call. Trimming removed 5 bases from V and 6 bases from J, with 11 bases in between. Looked up from germline, CDR1 is SGHTA and CDR2 is FQGNSA. This CDR3 is 13 amino acids long. The DNA of the CDR3 is TGTGCCAGCAGCCGTGCGCGGCTCAATGAGCAGTTCTTC. It is translated as CASSRARLNEQFF.

This clonotype was seen repeatedly, ten times or more. This sequence joins TRBV18 and TRBJ2-2; the match to TRBD2 covers 7 bases. J lost 0 bases, V lost 2 bases, and 3 bases had no gene match. CDR1 KGHSH and CDR2 LQKENI come from the germline V gene. The CDR3 has 16 amino acids. The CDR3 nucleotides read TGTGCCAGCTCACCAGGGAGGGATCCGAACACCGGGGAGCTGTTTTTT. It specifies CASSPGRDPNTGELFF.